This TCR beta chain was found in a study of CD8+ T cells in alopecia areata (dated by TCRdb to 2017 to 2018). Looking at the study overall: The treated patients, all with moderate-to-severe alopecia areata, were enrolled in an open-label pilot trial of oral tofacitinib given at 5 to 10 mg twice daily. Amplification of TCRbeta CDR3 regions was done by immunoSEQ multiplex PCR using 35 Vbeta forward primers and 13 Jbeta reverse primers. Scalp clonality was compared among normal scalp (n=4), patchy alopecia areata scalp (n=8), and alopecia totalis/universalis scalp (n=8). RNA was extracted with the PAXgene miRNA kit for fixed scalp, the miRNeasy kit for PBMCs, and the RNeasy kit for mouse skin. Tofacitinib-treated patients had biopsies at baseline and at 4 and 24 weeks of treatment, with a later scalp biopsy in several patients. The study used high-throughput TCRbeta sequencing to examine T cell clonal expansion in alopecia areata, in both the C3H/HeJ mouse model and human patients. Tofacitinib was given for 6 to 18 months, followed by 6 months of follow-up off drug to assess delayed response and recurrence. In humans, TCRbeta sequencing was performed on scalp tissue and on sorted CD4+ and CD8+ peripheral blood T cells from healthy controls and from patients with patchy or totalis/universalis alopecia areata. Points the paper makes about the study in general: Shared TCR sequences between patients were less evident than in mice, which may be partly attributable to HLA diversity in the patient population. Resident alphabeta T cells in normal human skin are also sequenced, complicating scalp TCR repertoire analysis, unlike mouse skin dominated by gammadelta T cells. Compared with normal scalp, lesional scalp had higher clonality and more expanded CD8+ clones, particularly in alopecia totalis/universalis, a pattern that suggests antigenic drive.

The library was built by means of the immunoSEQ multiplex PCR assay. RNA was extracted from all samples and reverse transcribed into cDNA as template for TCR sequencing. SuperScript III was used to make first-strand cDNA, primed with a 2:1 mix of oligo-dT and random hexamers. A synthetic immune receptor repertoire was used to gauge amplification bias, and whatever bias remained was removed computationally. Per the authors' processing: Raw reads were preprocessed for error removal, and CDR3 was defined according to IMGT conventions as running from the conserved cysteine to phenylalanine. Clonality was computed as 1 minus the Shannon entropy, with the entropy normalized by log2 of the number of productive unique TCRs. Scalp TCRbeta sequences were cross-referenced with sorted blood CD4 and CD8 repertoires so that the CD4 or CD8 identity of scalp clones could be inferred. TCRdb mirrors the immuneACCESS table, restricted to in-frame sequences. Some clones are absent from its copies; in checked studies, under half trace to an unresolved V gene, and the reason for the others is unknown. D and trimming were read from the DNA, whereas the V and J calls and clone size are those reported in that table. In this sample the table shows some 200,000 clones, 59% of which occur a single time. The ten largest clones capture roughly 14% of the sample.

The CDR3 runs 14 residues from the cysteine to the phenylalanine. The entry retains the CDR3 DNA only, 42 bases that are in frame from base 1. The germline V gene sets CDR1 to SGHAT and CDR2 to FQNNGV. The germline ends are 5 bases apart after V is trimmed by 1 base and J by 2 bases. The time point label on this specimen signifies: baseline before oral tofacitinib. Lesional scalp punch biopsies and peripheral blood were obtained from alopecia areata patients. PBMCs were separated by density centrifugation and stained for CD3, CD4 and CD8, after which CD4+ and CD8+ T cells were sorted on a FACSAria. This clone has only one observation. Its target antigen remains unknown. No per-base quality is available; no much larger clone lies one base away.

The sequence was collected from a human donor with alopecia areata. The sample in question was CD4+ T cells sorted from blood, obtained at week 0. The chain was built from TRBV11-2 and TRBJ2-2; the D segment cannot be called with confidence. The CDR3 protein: CASSLVTNTGELFF. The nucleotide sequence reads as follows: TGTGCCAGCAGCTTAGTCACCAACACCGGGGAGCTGTTTTTT.